Sequencing of this T cell receptor (beta chain) was carried out in a study of cytomegalovirus exposure and HLA in healthy donors. Study information: The 120 or so validation repertoires were produced on the same platform as the 670 or so repertoires of the first cohort. This was reported in a later analysis. Study-wide results and caveats: Using the classifier, cytomegalovirus status was reportedly diagnosed with high specificity and sensitivity. The study designated 150 or so TCR beta chains cytomegalovirus-associated.

Here immunoSEQ multiplex PCR was the method, and the copy in TCRdb shows in-frame clones only, minus some. The data contain 100,000 to 150,000 clones, roughly 93% of them singletons. For this clone: Its antigen is still unknown.

Separation from the roughly 670-subject first cohort characterized the approximately 120-subject validation cohort, to which the donors belonged. The clonotype comes from a woman aged 18-30 years in good health and CMV-seronegative. The sequencing sample was made of PBMCs.

The CDR3 reads CASTAGGGISQYF. The CDR3 bases are TGTGCCAGCACGGCCGGGGGGGGCATTTCGCAGTATTTT. The gene calls are TRBV6-1 and TRBJ2-3; 8 bases map to TRBD2. Germline CDR1 reads MNHNS; CDR2 reads SASEGT. The CDR3 has 13 amino acids. The V gene end was trimmed by 7 bases and the J gene end by 10 bases; junction bases not matched to a gene: 10.